The present entry profiles one T cell receptor beta chain with its context. Its antigen is still unknown. Base qualities are not at hand, and no much larger clone is one base apart. Deletion took 3 bases off V and 5 bases off J, with a span of 7 bases between the germline ends. The CDR3 runs 12 residues from the cysteine to the phenylalanine. CDR3 DNA is the only sequence kept; it has 36 bases, read in frame from the first base. From the germline V gene (reference sequence), CDR1 is GTSNPN and CDR2 is SVGIG. The cohort comprised some 730 healthy bone marrow donors. At the time of sampling, every cohort member was nominally healthy, though immune exposures that went unrecorded were likely present. The donor was CMV seronegative and was included in the group of hundreds of seronegative cohort members. A peripheral blood sample was collected from each donor, and TCR beta sequencing was performed on peripheral blood mononuclear cells. The Qiagen DNeasy Blood Extraction Kit was used to extract genomic DNA from the blood cell samples.

This sample is drawn from a study of cytomegalovirus exposure and HLA in healthy donors (dated by TCRdb to about 2017). Notes on the research overall: According to an earlier analysis of 450 to 650 of the donors, some 170 million T cells yielded 117 million unique TCR beta sequences and less than 300 Gb of sequence data. An early release covering approximately 600 HLA-typed donors comprised about 300 gigabases of sequencing data and around 80 million unique TCR sequences. Of the 300 to 500 genotyped donors, over 80% were placed in the genetic ancestry cluster associated with self-reported Caucasian donors. The aim of the study was to test whether cataloging public T cell receptors could identify signatures of past pathogen exposure. The T cell repertoires of some 670 subjects were profiled by immunosequencing and related to cytomegalovirus serostatus. A separate validation cohort of over a hundred different subjects was used in addition to the roughly 670-subject first cohort. To predict cytomegalovirus infection status, the study combined high-throughput TCR immunosequencing, statistical association of individual TCRs with disease status, and machine learning. A later analysis re-examined previously published TCR beta repertoires from roughly 650 donors and added high-resolution HLA genotyping to investigate patterns of TCR occurrence. Rather than drawing on any new phenotypic data, the later analysis identified candidate immune exposures from TCR beta sequences and the way those sequences occurred across donors. To decide whether each TCR beta V gene segment behaved as functional or pseudogenic, an earlier analysis of fewer than 750 of the donors relied on high-throughput TCR beta sequencing. Donor age, sex, ethnicity and CMV serostatus were compiled alongside the repertoire data. A later genetic analysis used genome-wide SNP genotypes for about three fifths of the 666 donors, treating that subset as a discovery cohort. Every discovery cohort repertoire had been produced on one sequencing platform. HLA typing covered class I and class II loci at four-digit resolution. Typing coverage varied by locus: about 620-640 donors for A, B, C, DRB1 and DQB1; approximately 500 for DQA1; 606 for DPA1; 450 to 480 for DPB1. Because of strong linkage in the cohort, 4 to 6 DR-DQ haplotypes were treated as single units for association and clustering. On average, roughly 250,000 unique TCR beta nucleotide sequences were sequenced per donor among fewer than 500 genotyped donors of the cohort, with roughly 18% of those sequences being non-productive. What the authors observed across the whole study: A total of 164 TCR beta chains were listed by the study as associated with cytomegalovirus. The 87-base-pair reads could not distinguish some IMGT-functional V segments, including TRBV6-2 and TRBV6-3, so those segments were excluded. Sequencing depth was assumed to be roughly uniform across donors in the presence/absence analyses, though that assumption may not hold. Immune exposure information for the cohort was limited to CMV serostatus. It was suggested by the authors that the approach could potentially be generalized to other disease states and immunological phenotypes. According to a later genetic analysis, donors in an Asian-associated ancestry cluster had fewer N-insertions in productive TCRs than the approximately 690-donor mean. A later analysis found that HLA-associated TCR beta chains were more clonally expanded and had lower generation probabilities than equally common non-associated chains. Specific HLA alleles were associated with 16,951 TCR beta sequences at a false discovery rate of 0.05 in a later analysis. A few of the identified cytomegalovirus-associated TCR beta chains were confirmed in vitro to be specific for cytomegalovirus antigens. This cohort had only TCR beta chains sequenced, and the lack of alpha or paired-chain data limited which features could be detected. In an earlier analysis of about 600 of the donors, most TCR beta V segments appeared in productive rearrangements about 87% or about 30% of the time, broadly matching IMGT annotations. Most TCR sequences were seen in very few donors, while some public TCRs were found in many individuals. When HLA alleles, especially DR and DQ, strongly co-occurred, TCR associations were difficult to assign to individual alleles. Correlated functional status among segregating V segments might be attributable to linkage disequilibrium, but an unknown experimental factor could not be ruled out. The classifier was reported to diagnose cytomegalovirus status with high specificity and sensitivity in both the original cohort and the validation cohort. According to a later analysis, most CMV-associated TCR beta chains appeared to be HLA-restricted, and the HLA associations seemed to be driven largely by CMV exposure. The sequencing pipeline was judged likely to have produced a cluster of highly shared sequence variants as a technical artifact. Because HLA typing was unavailable for some donors at each locus, only the typed subset was used in association tests. A further reported finding was that TCR beta sequences accurately predicted the HLA-A and HLA-B alleles for most subjects in the first cohort. V-gene and J-gene trimming of TCR beta chains was associated with a missense DCLRE1C variant in a later genetic analysis, and the association was replicated in an independent cohort. According to a later analysis, TCR association rates differed among HLA loci, with DRB1 alleles showing the most associated TCRs and HLA-C alleles showing the fewest. The earlier analysis of a few hundred of the donors excluded 15 to 20 rarely observed V segments, including chromosome 9 orphons, because counts were too low. In a later analysis, several top co-occurrence clusters were reported to appear linked to parvovirus B19, influenza, CMV and Epstein-Barr virus.

The receptor library was made with the immunoSEQ multiplex PCR assay. The multiplex PCR relied on a mix of 60 forward primers for TCR Vbeta segments and 13 reverse primers for TCR Jbeta segments. A multiplex PCR assay on genomic DNA amplified the CDR3 region of rearranged TCR beta genes. Amplified TCR beta libraries were sequenced as 87-base-pair reads on the Illumina HiSeq System. For the original study's pipeline: In a later analysis, about 80 million unique TCR beta chains were counted across the approximately 620 repertoires, and roughly 11 million of these chains were shared by at least two donors. A nearest-neighbor algorithm error-corrected the raw reads and collapsed the reads into unique sequences, merging closely related sequences to remove PCR and sequencing errors. CDR3 sequences were aligned to IMGT reference sequences to assign V, D and J gene segments. For a sequence to be retained, at least a six-nucleotide match to both a V gene segment and a J gene segment was required. Rearrangements were classified as productive when the CDR3 lacked stop codons and remained in frame with V and J, and all other rearrangements were classified as non-productive. Following IMGT convention, CDR3 was defined as the stretch from the second conserved V-encoded cysteine up to the conserved J-encoded phenylalanine. The earlier analysis of about 560 of the donors excluded any sequence lacking an unambiguous match to a single V gene segment. An earlier analysis of 587 of the donors classified V segments as functional when productive rearrangements were above 56.7% and as segregating when the standard deviation between donors was above 5%. A statistical classification framework was developed to diagnose cytomegalovirus status using the catalog of TCR beta chain sequences. A later analysis assigned V and J genes by comparing TCR nucleotide sequences with IMGT/GENE-DB human TR gene sequences. In a later analysis, CDR3 sequences and most-parsimonious VDJ recombination scenarios were assigned using the TCRdist pipeline. In a later analysis, each TCR beta chain was defined by its CDR3 amino acid sequence together with its V-gene family, and reads lacking a unique V-gene family were excluded. As a way to deal with suspected cross-contamination and a sequencing artifact, a later analysis dropped over 550 nucleotide sequences that were highly shared and had low generation probability. For each public chain, a later analysis derived a clonal expansion index from normalized ranks of inferred template counts within each repertoire. A later analysis computed generation probabilities with a VDJ recombination model fitted to out-of-frame rearrangements, and checked the results against IGoR. A later analysis scored TCR-TCR, TCR-HLA and TCR-CMV co-occurrence with hypergeometric tests, applying a repertoire-size bias correction to TCR pairs. In a later analysis, false discovery rates were estimated by permuting HLA or CMV assignments 20 times. In a later analysis, co-occurring TCRs were grouped using DBSCAN, and TCRdist sequence similarity was added for clustering within HLA-allele-positive subsets. For co-occurrence clustering, repertoires with fewer than 30,000 or more than 120,000 public chains were excluded, along with roughly 5 repertoires with anomalous nucleotide sharing. TCRdb took over this immuneACCESS table, retaining in-frame rearrangements with V and J assigned. Such tables are incomplete; in checked studies, under half of the missing clones stem from an unresolved V gene, and the remainder is unexplained. The DNA gave D and trimming, while V, J and clone size come from that table. The sample includes under 150,000 clones, with about four fifths observed a single time. The ten largest make up around 2.6% of the sample.

The TCR was taken from a male donor in good health and CMV-seronegative. The receptor chain draws on TRBV30 and TRBJ1-4; perhaps TRBD1 is the D gene, with 6 bases matching. The sample consisted of PBMCs. The CDR3 amino acid sequence is: CAWRQGNEKLFF. The nucleotide sequence reads as follows: TGTGCCTGGAGGCAGGGGAATGAAAAACTGTTTTTT.